Presented here are 26 T cell receptor beta chains from one specimen sequenced in a study of shared clonotypes between healthy human individuals. TCRdb keeps only in-frame clones here, not all; method: immunoSEQ multiplex PCR. Counted here are under 2.5 million clones, roughly 92% occurring once; the ten biggest clones make up about 0.41%. The sequenced material came from naive CD4+ T cells from PBMCs. Subset of the sample: CD45RA+ positively selected. All receptors come from a man aged 18-30 years in good health. Some clones in this sample may be carry-over from other donors' samples.

Worth noting for this clone: Different DNA sequences within this sample yield the same CDR3. This chain links TRBV6-6 with TRBJ1-1; no clear D. In germline, CDR1 is MNHNY, CDR2 SVGAGI (reference sequence). The CDR3 has 15 amino acids. Trimming pared 0 bases from V and 0 bases from J, leaving 8 bases between. The CDR3 region is CASSYSGSLNTEAFF. The CDR3 nucleotides are TGTGCCAGCAGTTACTCGGGCAGCCTGAACACTGAAGCTTTCTTT.

The chain links TRBV9 to TRBJ2-1, with 7 bases aligning to TRBD2. Per germline, CDR1 SGDLS and CDR2 YYNGEE. V lost 3 bases, J lost 0 bases, and 3 bases stayed unmatched. CDR3 size: 15 residues. CDR3 nucleotides: TGTGCCAGCAGCGCTACTAGCGACTCCTACAATGAGCAGTTCTTC. Its protein product is CASSATSDSYNEQFF.

The chain combines TRBV2 with TRBJ2-3, with TRBD2 as a possible D gene (6 bases). Per germline, CDR1 SNHLY and CDR2 FYNNEI. Trimming removed 4 bases from V and 1 base from J, with 9 bases in between. CDR3 size: 14 residues. CDR3 region: CASSVKRGTDTQYF. The CDR3 nucleotides are TGTGCCAGCAGTGTCAAGCGGGGCACAGATACGCAGTATTTT. Full variable domain (rest looked up from reference TRBV2 and TRBJ2-3): EPEVTQTPSHQVTQMGQEVILRCVPISNHLYFYWYRQILGQKVEFLVSFYNNEISEKSEIFDDQFSVERPDGSNFTLKIRSTKLEDSAMYFCASSVKRGTDTQYFGPGTRLTVL.

This rearrangement joins TRBV28 to TRBJ1-5; D is undetermined. Germline-derived CDR1 and CDR2 are MDHEN and SYDVKM. CDR3 length equals 15 residues. The ends were cut back, 5 bases at V and 11 bases at J, with 22 bases in the middle. DNA of the CDR3: TGTGCCAGCAGTGTACTGGTACAGCAGAATCAAGCCCAGCATTTT. This codes for CASSVLVQQNQAQHF.

V usage is TRBV11-1 and J usage is TRBJ2-7, with 7 bases fitting TRBD1. The CDR3 is made up of 15 amino acids. Germline values: CDR1 SGHAT, CDR2 FQDESV (reference sequence). The junction had 6 bases not matched to a gene; V was cut back by 2 bases and J by 2 bases. The CDR3 loop is CASSLTGTDPYEQYF. The CDR3 coding sequence is TGTGCCAGCAGCTTAACCGGGACAGATCCCTACGAGCAGTACTTC.

V usage is TRBV2 and J usage is TRBJ2-1, with TRBD1 matching over 7 bases. Losses at the gene ends were 6 bases for V and 0 bases for J; bases not matched to a gene: 5. Germline V gene lookup returns CDR1 SNHLY and CDR2 FYNNEI. This CDR3 spans 15 amino acids. CDR3 bases: TGTGCCAGCAGACAGGGGAGCCTCTCCTACAATGAGCAGTTCTTC. It encodes CASRQGSLSYNEQFF.

This chain uses TRBV4-3 with TRBJ1-5; D ambiguous. CDR1 is LGHNA, CDR2 YSLEER, per germline. V gave up 0 bases and J gave up 7 bases, with 7 bases separating them. CDR3 size: 13 residues. CDR3 region: CASSQDFYQPQHF. The CDR3 DNA reads TGCGCCAGCAGCCAAGATTTTTACCAGCCCCAGCATTTT.

The count of this clone is one. The chain uses TRBV25-1 and TRBJ2-1; 9 nucleotides agree with TRBD1. V was clipped by 5 bases and J by 5 bases; unmatched bases: 16. CDR1 is MGHDK and CDR2 is SYGVNS in the germline V gene. The CDR3 is 18 residues long. The chain's CDR3 is CASSRLGTGTPADNEQFF. CDR3 DNA sequence: TGTGCCAGCAGTCGACTCGGGACAGGGACTCCTGCGGACAATGAGCAGTTCTTC. The full variable domain, completed using reference TRBV25-1 and TRBJ2-1, is EADIYQTPRYLVIGTGKKITLECSQTMGHDKMYWYQQDPGMELHLIHYSYGVNSTEKGDLSSESTVSRIRTEHFPLTLESARPSHTSQYLCASSRLGTGTPADNEQFFGPGTRLTVL.

This clone has only one observation. Other DNA sequences in the sample encode the same CDR3. This rearrangement joins TRBV18 to TRBJ2-3, with 7 bases aligning to TRBD2. V trimming: 1 base; J trimming: 1 base; junction bases outside the gene matches: 2. This CDR3 region has 15 residues. Germline CDR1 is KGHSH and CDR2 is LQKENI. The CDR3 here is CASSPQGGGTDTQYF. DNA for the CDR3: TGTGCCAGCTCACCACAGGGAGGGGGCACAGATACGCAGTATTTT.

This clone was detected once. The chain uses TRBV1 and TRBJ2-3; the table's TRBD2 call for D was not verified on the DNA. TRBV1 is a pseudogene. CDR3 length equals 16 residues. CDR3 residues: CTSSQVSRDSTDTQYF. The CDR3, as DNA: TGCACCAGCAGCCAAGTGAGCCGGGATAGCACAGATACGCAGTATTTT.

The V gene is TRBV14, the J gene TRBJ1-2; TRBD1 is a possible D gene (5 bases). V lost 3 bases, J lost 8 bases, and 10 bases lay in between. The CDR3 is 12 residues long. The germline V gene encodes CDR1 SGHDN and CDR2 FVKESK. CDR3 amino acids: CASSQAGGGYTF. The CDR3, as DNA: TGTGCCAGCAGCCAGGCTGGGGGAGGCTACACCTTC.

V is TRBV5-1 and J is TRBJ1-1; 9 nucleotides agree with TRBD1. Trimming removed 3 bases from V and 0 bases from J; junction bases left unmatched: 3. The CDR3 sequence is 15 residues long. From germline, CDR1 is SGHRS and CDR2 YFSETQ. CDR3 coding DNA: TGCGCCAGCAGCTCCAACAGGGGGCTGAACACTGAAGCTTTCTTT. It yields the protein CASSSNRGLNTEAFF. Variable domain in full (rest from reference TRBV5-1 and TRBJ1-1): KAGVTQTPRYLIKTRGQQVTLSCSPISGHRSVSWYQQTPGQGLQFLFEYFSETQRNKGNFPGRFSGRQFSNSRSEMNVSTLELGDSALYLCASSSNRGLNTEAFFGQGTRLTVV.

The V gene is TRBV6-5, the J gene TRBJ2-7; perhaps TRBD1 as D (7 bases). CDR1 and CDR2 from the germline V gene are MNHEY and SVGAGI. The CDR3 totals 13 residues. The V end was cut by 5 bases, the J end by 7 bases, with 15 bases between. Written as DNA, the CDR3 is TGTGCCAGCAGTCGGGCAGGGGGAGGTGAGCAGTACTTC. As protein: CASSRAGGGEQYF.

The V gene is TRBV5-4, the J gene TRBJ2-2; TRBD1 or TRBD2 may be the D gene (7 bases each). The germline V gene has CDR1 SGHNT and CDR2 YYREEE (reference sequence). V lost 8 bases and J lost 0, with 14 bases in between. This CDR3 region has 15 residues. The CDR3 nucleotides read TGTGCCAGTAGCGGGCAGGGGGCGAACACCGGGGAGCTGTTTTTT. It yields the protein CASSGQGANTGELFF.

The chain couples TRBV28 to TRBJ2-5; the D gene is possibly TRBD2 (5 bases). CDR1 is MDHEN, CDR2 SYDVKM, per germline. Between the trimmed V and J ends, which lost 5 bases and 5 bases, there was a span of 15 bases. The CDR3 is 14 residues long. The CDR3 DNA sequence: TGTGCCAGCAGTCTCCAGGCCCCGGGGGAGACCCAGTACTTC. Protein sequence: CASSLQAPGETQYF.

The gene calls are TRBV25-1 and TRBJ2-3, with D unclear. Between the trimmed V and J ends, which lost 4 bases and 3 bases, there was a span of 11 bases. The CDR3 extends over 14 amino acids. The germline gives CDR1 MGHDK, CDR2 SYGVNS. In DNA form, the CDR3 reads TGTGCCAGCAGTGCGGCTGAGGCGACAGATACGCAGTATTTT. Translation gives CASSAAEATDTQYF.

The rearrangement joins TRBV11-2 to TRBJ2-7, with D maybe TRBD1 (5 bases). The CDR3 consists of 14 residues. Looked up from germline, CDR1 is SGHAT and CDR2 is FQNNGV. V gave up 1 base and J gave up 5 bases, with 12 bases separating them. This CDR3 reads CASSLVRGDNEQYF. CDR3 bases: TGTGCCAGCAGCTTAGTAAGGGGTGACAACGAGCAGTACTTC.

The genes are TRBV5-1 and TRBJ2-1; a possible D gene is TRBD2 (6 bases). The ends were cut back, 0 bases at V and 6 bases at J, with 7 bases in the middle. This CDR3 region has 13 residues. From germline, CDR1 is SGHRS and CDR2 YFSETQ. CDR3 nucleotides: TGCGCCAGCAGCTTGGAACTAGCCAATGAGCAGTTCTTC. Protein product: CASSLELANEQFF.

This clone was seen a single time. This chain links TRBV5-8 with TRBJ1-2; 7 bases align to TRBD1. CDR1 and CDR2 from the germline V gene are SGHTS and YDEGEE. This CDR3 is 13 amino acids long. V gave up 3 bases and J gave up 7 bases; unmatched junction bases: 6. The CDR3 reads CASSSQGQGGYTF. As DNA, the CDR3 is TGTGCCAGCAGCTCACAGGGGCAAGGTGGCTACACCTTC. Looking up the rest from reference TRBV5-8 and TRBJ1-2 gives the full variable domain: EAGVTQSPTHLIKTRGQQATLRCSPISGHTSVYWYQQALGLGLQFLLWYDEGEERNRGNFPPRFSGRQFPNYSSELNVNALELEDSALYLCASSSQGQGGYTFGSGTRLTVV.

The chain has TRBV11-3 and TRBJ2-5, with a weak D call TRBD2 (5 bases). The V gene's germline CDR1 is SGHNT and CDR2 YENEEA. V lost 3 bases to trimming and J lost 5 bases, with 16 bases between them. This CDR3 has 15 residues. The CDR3 region has the DNA TGTGCCAGCAGCTTGGGGTCGGGGTTCGGGGAGACCCAGTACTTC. Its translation is CASSLGSGFGETQYF.

Only a few counts were recorded for this clone. This CDR3 is also generated by other DNA sequences in the sample. The chain uses TRBV5-4 and TRBJ1-3, with TRBD1 as a possible D gene (5 bases). The CDR3 has 15 amino acids. In germline, CDR1 is SGHNT, CDR2 YYREEE (reference sequence). V lost 0 bases and J 0 bases, leaving 7 bases between the germline ends. In nucleotides, the CDR3 is TGTGCCAGCAGCTTGGCGGGGGGCTCTGGAAACACCATATATTTT. This codes for CASSLAGGSGNTIYF.

The V and J genes are TRBV6-5 and TRBJ1-2; D is undetermined. This CDR3 region has 14 residues. Germline loops: CDR1 MNHEY, CDR2 SVGAGI. V was trimmed by 1 base and J by 4 bases, leaving 10 bases between them. The CDR3 reads CASSYFREGYGYTF. CDR3 in DNA: TGTGCCAGCAGTTACTTCCGGGAGGGCTATGGCTACACCTTC.

The chain is built from TRBV7-8 and TRBJ2-7; weak D call: TRBD1 (6 bases). In germline, CDR1 is SGHVS, CDR2 FQNEAQ. The CDR3 is made up of 15 amino acids. V was cut by 4 bases and J by 0 bases, with 13 bases left in between. CDR3 sequence reads: CASSSRGHSSYEQYF. Written as DNA, the CDR3 is TGTGCCAGCAGCTCCCGGGGACACAGCTCCTACGAGCAGTACTTC.

The J gene is TRBJ2-5, the V gene TRBV7-9; TRBD2 matches 7 bases. The V gene's germline CDR1 is SEHNR and CDR2 FQNEAQ (reference sequence). The CDR3 is 15 amino acids. J was trimmed by 5 bases and V by 5 bases; bases with no gene match: 11. Here the CDR3 DNA reads TGTGCCAGCAGCCTGGGACTACCCGGTGGGGAGACCCAGTACTTC. Translating gives CASSLGLPGGETQYF.

This clone appeared a few times. Other DNA variants within this sample encode the same CDR3. The chain combines TRBV6-5 with TRBJ1-1; D remains unclear. CDR3 length: 13 residues. V was pared by 1 base and J by 1 base, with 4 bases between. Germline values: CDR1 MNHEY, CDR2 SVGAGI. Here the CDR3 DNA reads TGTGCCAGCAGTTACTTGCAGAACACTGAAGCTTTCTTT. This codes for CASSYLQNTEAFF.

This rearrangement joins TRBV27 to TRBJ1-1, with TRBD1 identical over 9 bases. Germline V gene data show CDR1 as MNHEY and CDR2 as SMNVEV (reference sequence). Trimming cost V 4 bases and J 8 bases; bases outside gene matches: 11. This CDR3 has 15 residues. The CDR3 region is CASSSTGGAKWEAFF. CDR3 nucleotides: TGTGCCAGCAGTTCAACAGGGGGCGCGAAATGGGAAGCTTTCTTT.